The clone carrying this TCR beta chain was detected a few times. This specimen belongs to a study of T cells after yellow fever vaccination. The CDR3 spans 15 residues. Trimming shortened V by 0 bases and J by 3 bases, and 12 bases separated the two germline ends. Per germline, CDR1 SGDLS and CDR2 YYNGEE. They built TCR cDNA with 5'RACE template switching, a step that put in a universal primer site and UMIs. Using its own MiXCR run on the 5' RACE reads, TCRdb lists one record per CDR3 protein. The repertoire holds hundreds of thousands of distinct CDR3 sequences, about 12% seen once, with 15% in the top ten.

This specimen was PBMCs, taken on the day of the yellow fever booster vaccination. This receptor was identified in a man aged 25 to 40 who received the YFV17D yellow fever vaccine. This rearrangement joins TRBV9 to TRBJ1-1; D is unclear. CDR3 bases: TGTGCCAGCAGCGTAGTGGTAGGTGGGTACACTGAAGCTTTCTTT. Encoded protein: CASSVVVGGYTEAFF.